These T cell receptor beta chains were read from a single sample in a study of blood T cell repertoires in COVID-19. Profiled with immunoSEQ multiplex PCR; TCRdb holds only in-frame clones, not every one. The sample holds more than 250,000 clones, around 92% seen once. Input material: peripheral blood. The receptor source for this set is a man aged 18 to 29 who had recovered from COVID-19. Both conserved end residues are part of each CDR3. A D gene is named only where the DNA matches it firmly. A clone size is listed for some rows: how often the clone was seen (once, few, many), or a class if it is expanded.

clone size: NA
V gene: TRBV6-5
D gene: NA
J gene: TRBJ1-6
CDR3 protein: CASSSRGSYNSPLHF
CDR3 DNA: TGTGCCAGCAGTTCTCGCGGTTCCTATAATTCACCCCTCCACTTT

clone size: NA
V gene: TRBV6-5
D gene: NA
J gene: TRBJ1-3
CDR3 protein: CASSSIGYSRGNTIYF
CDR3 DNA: TGTGCCAGCAGTTCTATCGGTTACTCTCGAGGAAACACCATATATTTT

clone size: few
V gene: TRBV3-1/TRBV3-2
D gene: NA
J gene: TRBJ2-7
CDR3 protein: CASSQQDYSYEQYF
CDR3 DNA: TGTGCCAGCAGCCAACAGGATTACTCCTACGAGCAGTACTTC

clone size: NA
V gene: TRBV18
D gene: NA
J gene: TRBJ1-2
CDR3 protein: CASSFRDTVVYTF
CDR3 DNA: TGTGCCAGCTCGTTCCGGGACACCGTGGTCTACACCTTC

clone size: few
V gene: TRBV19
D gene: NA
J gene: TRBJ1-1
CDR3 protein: CASSIGGIEGNTEAFF
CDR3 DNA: TGTGCCAGTAGTATAGGAGGCATAGAGGGGAACACTGAAGCTTTCTTT

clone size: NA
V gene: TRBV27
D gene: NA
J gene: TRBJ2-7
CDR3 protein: CASSLRFPGGPRGYEQYF
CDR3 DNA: TGTGCCAGCAGTTTAAGATTCCCTGGCGGACCCAGGGGCTACGAGCAGTACTTC

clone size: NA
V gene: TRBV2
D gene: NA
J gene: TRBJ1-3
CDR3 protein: CASSDTRQSPHHSGNTIYF
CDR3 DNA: TGTGCCAGCAGTGACACCCGACAGTCTCCTCACCACTCTGGAAACACCATATATTTT

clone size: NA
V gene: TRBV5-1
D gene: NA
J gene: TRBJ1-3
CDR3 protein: CASSFGTAGNTIYF
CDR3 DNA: TGCGCCAGCAGCTTCGGGACTGCTGGAAACACCATATATTTT

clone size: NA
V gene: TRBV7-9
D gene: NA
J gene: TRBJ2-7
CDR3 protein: CASSLEGAFYEQYF
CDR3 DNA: TGTGCCAGCAGCTTAGAAGGGGCCTTCTACGAGCAGTACTTC

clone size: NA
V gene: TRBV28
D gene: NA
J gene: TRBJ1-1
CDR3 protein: CASSLIGDNTEAFF
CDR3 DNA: TGTGCCAGCAGCCTTATAGGGGATAACACTGAAGCTTTCTTT

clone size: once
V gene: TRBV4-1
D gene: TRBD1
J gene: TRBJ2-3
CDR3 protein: CASSQAGGAPDTQYF
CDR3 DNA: TGCGCCAGCAGCCAAGCAGGGGGCGCCCCAGATACGCAGTATTTT

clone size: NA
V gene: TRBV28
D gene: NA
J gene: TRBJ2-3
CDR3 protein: CASSLGRTDTQYF
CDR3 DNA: TGTGCCAGCAGTTTAGGCAGAACAGATACGCAGTATTTT

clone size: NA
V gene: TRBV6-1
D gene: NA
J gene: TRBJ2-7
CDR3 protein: CASSDEQGGSEQYF
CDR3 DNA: TGTGCCAGCAGTGACGAGCAGGGCGGATCCGAGCAGTACTTC

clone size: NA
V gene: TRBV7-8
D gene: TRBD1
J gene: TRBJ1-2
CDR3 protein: CASSLQGADYGYTF
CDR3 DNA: TGTGCCAGCAGCTTACAGGGGGCCGACTATGGCTACACCTTC

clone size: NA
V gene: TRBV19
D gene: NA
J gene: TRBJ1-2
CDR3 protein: CASSQQEYYGYTF
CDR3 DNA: TGTGCCAGTAGCCAACAGGAGTACTATGGCTACACCTTC

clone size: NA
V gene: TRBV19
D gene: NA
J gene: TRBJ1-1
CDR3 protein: CASSPDIYTEAFF
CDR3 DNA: TGTGCCAGTAGTCCGGACATCTACACTGAAGCTTTCTTT

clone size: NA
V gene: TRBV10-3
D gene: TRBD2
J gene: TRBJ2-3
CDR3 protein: CAISESRSSGSTDTQYF
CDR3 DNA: TGTGCCATCAGTGAAAGCAGGTCTAGCGGGAGCACAGATACGCAGTATTTT

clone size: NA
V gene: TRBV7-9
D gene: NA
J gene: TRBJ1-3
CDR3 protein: CASSTAGGDGNTIYF
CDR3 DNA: TGTGCCAGCAGCACCGCGGGGGGGGACGGAAACACCATATATTTT

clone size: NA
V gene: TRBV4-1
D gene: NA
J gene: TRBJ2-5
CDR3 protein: CASSQGAGRPTYGETQYF
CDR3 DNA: TGCGCCAGCAGCCAAGGGGCGGGCCGGCCTACTTATGGCGAGACCCAGTACTTC

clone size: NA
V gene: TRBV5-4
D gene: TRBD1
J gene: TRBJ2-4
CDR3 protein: CASTNGQGSKNIQYF
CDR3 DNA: TGTGCCAGCACCAATGGACAGGGGTCCAAAAACATTCAGTACTTC

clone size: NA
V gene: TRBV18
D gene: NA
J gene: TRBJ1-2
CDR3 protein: CASSPPDRPNYGYTF
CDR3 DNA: TGTGCCAGCTCACCACCCGACAGGCCTAACTATGGCTACACCTTC

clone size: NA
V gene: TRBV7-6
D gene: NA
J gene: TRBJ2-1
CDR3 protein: CASSLAGGASGANEQFF
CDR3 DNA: TGTGCCAGCAGCTTAGCGGGGGGGGCTTCAGGGGCCAATGAGCAGTTCTTC

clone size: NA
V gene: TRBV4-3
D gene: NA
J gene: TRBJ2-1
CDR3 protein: CASSQDLYNEQFF
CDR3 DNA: TGCGCCAGCAGCCAAGATCTATACAATGAGCAGTTCTTC

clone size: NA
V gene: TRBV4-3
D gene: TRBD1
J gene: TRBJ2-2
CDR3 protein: CASSQEEGQGNTGELFF
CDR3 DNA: TGCGCCAGCAGCCAAGAAGAGGGACAGGGGAACACCGGGGAGCTGTTTTTT

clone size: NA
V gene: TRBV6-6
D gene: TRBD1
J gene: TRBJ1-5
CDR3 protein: CASSSRDRDNQPQHF
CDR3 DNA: TGTGCCAGCAGTTCTCGGGACAGGGACAATCAGCCCCAGCATTTT

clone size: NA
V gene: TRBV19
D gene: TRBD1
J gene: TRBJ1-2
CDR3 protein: CASSRDSYGYTF
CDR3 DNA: TGTGCCAGTAGTAGGGACAGCTATGGCTACACCTTC

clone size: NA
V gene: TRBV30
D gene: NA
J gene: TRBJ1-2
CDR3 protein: CASDSANYGYTF
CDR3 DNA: TGTGCCAGCGACAGCGCTAACTATGGCTACACCTTC

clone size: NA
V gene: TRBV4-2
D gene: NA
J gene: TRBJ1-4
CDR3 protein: CASSQDPGVEKLFF
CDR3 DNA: TGTGCCAGCAGCCAAGATCCGGGGGTGGAAAAACTGTTTTTT

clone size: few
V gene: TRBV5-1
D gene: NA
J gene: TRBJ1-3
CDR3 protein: CASSSVGSSGNTIYF
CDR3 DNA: TGCGCCAGCAGCTCCGTGGGGAGCTCTGGAAACACCATATATTTT

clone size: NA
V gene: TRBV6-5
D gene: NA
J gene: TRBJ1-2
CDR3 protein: CASSSDSLSGYTF
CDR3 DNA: TGTGCCAGCAGCTCCGACAGTCTCTCTGGCTACACCTTC

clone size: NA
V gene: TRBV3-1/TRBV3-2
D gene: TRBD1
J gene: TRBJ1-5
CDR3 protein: CASSLRGQDQPQHF
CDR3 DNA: TGTGCCAGCAGCCTCAGGGGACAGGATCAGCCCCAGCATTTT